Below, 2 T cell receptor beta chains from the same sample are listed, as sequenced in a study of T cell repertoires in ileal Crohn's disease. Using immunoSEQ multiplex PCR, the repertoire was profiled, and TCRdb retains in-frame clones only, with some absent. Seen here are 13,000 to 15,000 clones, roughly 85% observed once, and the top ten hold 6% to 6.5%. The sequenced material came from ileal tissue. These TCRs come from an adult with Crohn's disease.

This chain links TRBV9 with TRBJ2-1, with TRBD2 as a possible D gene (5 bases). V was shortened by 0 bases and J by 8 bases, with 12 bases between the two germline ends. The V gene's germline CDR1 is SGDLS and CDR2 YYNGEE. The CDR3 is 14 residues long. CDR3 protein: CASSVAVHGDEQFF. CDR3 DNA: TGTGCCAGCAGCGTAGCTGTGCACGGGGATGAGCAGTTCTTC.

This clone showed up just a few times. This rearrangement joins TRBV18 to TRBJ2-1, with 9 nucleotides matching TRBD2. CDR3 length equals 16 residues. V shed 3 bases, J shed 5 bases, and the junction held 8 bases outside the gene matches. CDR1 and CDR2 (germline): KGHSH, LQKENI. The CDR3 coding sequence is TGTGCCAGCTCACCTCTCAGACTAGCGGCCCACAATGAGCAGTTCTTC. Translated: CASSPLRLAAHNEQFF.